This entry features one T cell receptor beta chain sequence. What it binds is unknown. Using immunoSEQ multiplex PCR, the repertoire was profiled, and TCRdb retains in-frame clones only, with some absent. The repertoire holds about 4,900 clones, with more than 70% as singletons. The source of the sample is a study of immune evolution from preneoplasia to lung adenocarcinoma. Overall study findings and caveats: Normal lung had the highest top T cell clone frequencies. Clonality was highest in normal lung, lower in later-stage lesions apparently.

The length of the CDR3 is 13 residues. Germline assignment: CDR1 LNHDA and CDR2 SQIVND (reference sequence). V dropped 8 bases and J dropped 12; count of bases not matched to a gene: 11. The rearrangement joins TRBV19 to TRBJ1-4; TRBD1 aligns across 8 bases. The receptor was derived from a person aged 65 to 79 with lung adenocarcinoma. Sequencing used FFPE atypical adenomatous hyperplasia tissue from the lung. The subset is: atypical adenomatous hyperplasia (AAH), lung preneoplasia. CDR3 amino acids: CASLSQGARELFF. The CDR3 bases are TGTGCCAGTTTATCTCAGGGGGCGCGAGAACTGTTTTTT.